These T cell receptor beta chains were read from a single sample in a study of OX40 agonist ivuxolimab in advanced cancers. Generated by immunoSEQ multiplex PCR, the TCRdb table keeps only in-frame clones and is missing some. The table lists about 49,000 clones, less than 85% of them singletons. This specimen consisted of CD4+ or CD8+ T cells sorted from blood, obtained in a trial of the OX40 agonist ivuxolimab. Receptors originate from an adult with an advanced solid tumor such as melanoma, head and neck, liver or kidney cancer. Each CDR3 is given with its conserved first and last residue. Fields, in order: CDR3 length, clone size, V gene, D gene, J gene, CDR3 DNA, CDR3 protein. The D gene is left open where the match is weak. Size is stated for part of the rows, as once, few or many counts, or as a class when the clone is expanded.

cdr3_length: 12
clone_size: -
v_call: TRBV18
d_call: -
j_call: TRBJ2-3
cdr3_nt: TGTGCCAGCTCACCGGGACGGAGGACGCAGTATTTT
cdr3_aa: CASSPGRRTQYF

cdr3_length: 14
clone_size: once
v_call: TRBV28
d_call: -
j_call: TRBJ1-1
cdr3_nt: TGTGCCAGCAGTTTCTTTGGGAAACCCACTGAAGCTTTCTTT
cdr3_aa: CASSFFGKPTEAFF

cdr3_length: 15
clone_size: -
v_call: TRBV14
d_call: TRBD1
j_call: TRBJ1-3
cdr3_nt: TGTGCCAGCAGCCGGGACAGGTCATCTGGAAACACCATATATTTT
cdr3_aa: CASSRDRSSGNTIYF

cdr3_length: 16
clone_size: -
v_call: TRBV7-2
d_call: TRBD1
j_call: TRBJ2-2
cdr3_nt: TGTGCCAGCAGCTTAGTAGGGACAGGGGGCACCGGGGAGCTGTTTTTT
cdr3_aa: CASSLVGTGGTGELFF

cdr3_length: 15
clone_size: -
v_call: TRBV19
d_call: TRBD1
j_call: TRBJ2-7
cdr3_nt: TGTGCCAGTAGTATAGACTGGACAGGGGACAACGAGCAGTACTTC
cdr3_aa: CASSIDWTGDNEQYF

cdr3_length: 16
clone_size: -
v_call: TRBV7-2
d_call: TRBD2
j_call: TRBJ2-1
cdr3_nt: TGTGCCAGCAGCGGAAGTAGCGGGGCCTCCTACAATGAGCAGTTCTTC
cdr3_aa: CASSGSSGASYNEQFF

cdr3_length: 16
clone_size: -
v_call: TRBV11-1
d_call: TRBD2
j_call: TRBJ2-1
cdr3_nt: TGTGCCAGCAGCGGACGACTAGCGGTCGCCTACAATGAGCAGTTCTTC
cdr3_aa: CASSGRLAVAYNEQFF

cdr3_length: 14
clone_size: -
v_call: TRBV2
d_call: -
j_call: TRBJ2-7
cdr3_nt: TGTGCCAGCAGTGAGGGCAGGGGAGACTACGAGCAGTACTTC
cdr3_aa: CASSEGRGDYEQYF

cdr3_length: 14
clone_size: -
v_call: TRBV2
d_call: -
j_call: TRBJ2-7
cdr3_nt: TGTGCCAGCAGTGGTAGGCAGACTTCCTACGAGCAGTACTTC
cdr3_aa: CASSGRQTSYEQYF

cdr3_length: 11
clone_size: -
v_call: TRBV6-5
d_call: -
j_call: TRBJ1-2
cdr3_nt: TGTGCCAGCACCAGGGGCTATGGCTACACCTTC
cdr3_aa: CASTRGYGYTF

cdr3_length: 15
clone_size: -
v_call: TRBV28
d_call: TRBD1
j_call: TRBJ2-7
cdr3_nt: TGTGCCAGCAGTGAAACAGGGGAAACGTCCTACGAGCAGTACTTC
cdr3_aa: CASSETGETSYEQYF

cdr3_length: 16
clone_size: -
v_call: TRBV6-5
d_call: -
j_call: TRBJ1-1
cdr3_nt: TGTGCCAGCAGTTACTCGTACGTTACGGCGAACACTGAAGCTTTCTTT
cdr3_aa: CASSYSYVTANTEAFF

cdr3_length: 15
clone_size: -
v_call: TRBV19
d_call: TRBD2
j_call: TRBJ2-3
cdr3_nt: TGTGCCAGTAGTACTGGGACTAGCGGGAGGGCGGCGTGGTATTTT
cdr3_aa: CASSTGTSGRAAWYF

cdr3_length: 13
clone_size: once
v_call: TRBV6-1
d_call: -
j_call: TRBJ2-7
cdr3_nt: TGTGCCAGCAGAGGAACAGGAATCCACGAGCAGTACTTC
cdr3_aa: CASRGTGIHEQYF

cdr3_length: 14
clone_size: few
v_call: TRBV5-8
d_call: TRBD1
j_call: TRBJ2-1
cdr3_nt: TGTGCCAGCAGCCGAGGGACAGTTTACAATGAGCAGTTCTTC
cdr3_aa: CASSRGTVYNEQFF

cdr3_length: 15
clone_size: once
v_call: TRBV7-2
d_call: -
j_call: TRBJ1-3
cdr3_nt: TGTGCCAGCAGCCTTACGGGGGCCTCTGGAAACACCATATATTTT
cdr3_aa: CASSLTGASGNTIYF

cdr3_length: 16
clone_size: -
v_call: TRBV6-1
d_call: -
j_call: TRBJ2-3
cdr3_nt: TGTGCCAGCAGTGAAGGCCGGGTAAGATCCACAGATACGCAGTATTTT
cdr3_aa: CASSEGRVRSTDTQYF

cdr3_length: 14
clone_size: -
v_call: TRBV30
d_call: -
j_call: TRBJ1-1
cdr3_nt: TGTGCCTGGAGGAGTCACAGGGAATACACTGAAGCTTTCTTT
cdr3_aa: CAWRSHREYTEAFF

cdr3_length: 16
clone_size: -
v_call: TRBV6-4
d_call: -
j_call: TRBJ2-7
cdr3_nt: TGTGCCAGCAGCCATGATAAGGCCGTGGGTACCTACGAGCAGTACTTC
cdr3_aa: CASSHDKAVGTYEQYF

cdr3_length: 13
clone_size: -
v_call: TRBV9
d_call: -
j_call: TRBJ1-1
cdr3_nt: TGTGCCAGCAGCCCCCATCAGGACACTGAAGCTTTCTTT
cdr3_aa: CASSPHQDTEAFF

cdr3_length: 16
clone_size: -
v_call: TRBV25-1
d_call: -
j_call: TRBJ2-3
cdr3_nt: TGTGCCAGCAGTGAATACGGGGGTGGGGGGCCAGGTACGCAGTATTTT
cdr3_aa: CASSEYGGGGPGTQYF

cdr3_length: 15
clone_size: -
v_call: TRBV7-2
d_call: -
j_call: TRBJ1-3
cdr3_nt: TGTGCCAGCAGATCCCATCTGAACTCTGGAAACACCATATATTTT
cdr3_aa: CASRSHLNSGNTIYF

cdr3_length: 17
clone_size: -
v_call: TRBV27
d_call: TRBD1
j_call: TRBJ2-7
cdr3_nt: TGTGCCAGCAGTTTATCAGGGGGCAGGGGGCTGCTCTACGAGCAGTACTTC
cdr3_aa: CASSLSGGRGLLYEQYF

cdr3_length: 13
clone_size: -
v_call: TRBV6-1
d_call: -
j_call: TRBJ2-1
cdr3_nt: TGTGCCAGCAGTATGAAGAGGGCTTTCGAGCAGTTCTTC
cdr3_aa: CASSMKRAFEQFF

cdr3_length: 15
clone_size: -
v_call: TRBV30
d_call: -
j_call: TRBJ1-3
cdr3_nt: TGTGCCTGGAGTGTAGGGGGGATCTCTGGAAACACCATATATTTT
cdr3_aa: CAWSVGGISGNTIYF

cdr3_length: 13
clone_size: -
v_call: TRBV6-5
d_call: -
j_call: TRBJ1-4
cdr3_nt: TGTGCCAGCAGCGGGGACATTGGCGAAAAACTGTTTTTT
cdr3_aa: CASSGDIGEKLFF

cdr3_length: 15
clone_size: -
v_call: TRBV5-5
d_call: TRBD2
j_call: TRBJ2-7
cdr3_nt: TGTGCCAGCAGCTTGTCCGCTAGCGGTGCCTACGAGCAGTACTTC
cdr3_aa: CASSLSASGAYEQYF

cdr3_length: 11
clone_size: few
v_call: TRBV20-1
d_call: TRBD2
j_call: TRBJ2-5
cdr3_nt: TGCAGTACACTAGCGGGAGAGACCCAGTACTTC
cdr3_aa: CSTLAGETQYF

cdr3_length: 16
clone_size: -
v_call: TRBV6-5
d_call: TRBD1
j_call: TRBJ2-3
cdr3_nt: TGTGCCAGCAGTTTAGACAGGGGGCGCAGCACAGATACGCAGTATTTT
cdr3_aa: CASSLDRGRSTDTQYF

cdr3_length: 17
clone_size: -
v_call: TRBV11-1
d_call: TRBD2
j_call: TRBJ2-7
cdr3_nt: TGTGCCAGCAGCTTCGACGGAGGCGGGGGAACAACCTACGAGCAGTACTTC
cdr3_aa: CASSFDGGGGTTYEQYF

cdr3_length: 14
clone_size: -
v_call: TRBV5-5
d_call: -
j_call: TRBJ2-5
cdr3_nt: TGTGCCAGCAGGGGGGTAATGGGTGTGGAGACCCAGTACTTC
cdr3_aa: CASRGVMGVETQYF

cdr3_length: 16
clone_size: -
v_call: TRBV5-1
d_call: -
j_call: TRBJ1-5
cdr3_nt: TGCGCCAGCAGCTTAGGGACCTCCGAAGGGGGTCAGCCCCAGCATTTT
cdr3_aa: CASSLGTSEGGQPQHF

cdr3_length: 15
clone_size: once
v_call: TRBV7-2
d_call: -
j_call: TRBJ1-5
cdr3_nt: TGTGCCAGCAGCCCTGAGCGGGGGCGAAATCAGCCCCAGCATTTT
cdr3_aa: CASSPERGRNQPQHF

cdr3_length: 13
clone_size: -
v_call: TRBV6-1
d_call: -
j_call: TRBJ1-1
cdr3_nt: TGTGCCAGCAGTGTGACAGCCATTGGTGAAGCTTTCTTT
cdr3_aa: CASSVTAIGEAFF

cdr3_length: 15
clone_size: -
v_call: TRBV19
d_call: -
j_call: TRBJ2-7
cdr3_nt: TGTGCCAGTAGTATGGGGCAGGCGGGGTCCTACGAGCAGTACTTC
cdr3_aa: CASSMGQAGSYEQYF

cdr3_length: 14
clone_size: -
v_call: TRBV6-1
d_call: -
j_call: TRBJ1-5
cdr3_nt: TGTGCCACCGTCCCAGCATGGGCCAATCAGCCCCAGCATTTT
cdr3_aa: CATVPAWANQPQHF

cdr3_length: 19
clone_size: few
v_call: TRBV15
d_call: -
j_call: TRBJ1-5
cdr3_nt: TGTGCCACCAGCAGAGATCTATTTACAGAGAGATATAGCAATCAGCCCCAGCATTTT
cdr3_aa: CATSRDLFTERYSNQPQHF

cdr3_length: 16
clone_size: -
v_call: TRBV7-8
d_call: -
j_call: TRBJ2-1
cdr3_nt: TGTGCCAGCAGCGGTACGCGAGTCCCTCTCTACAATGAGCAGTTCTTC
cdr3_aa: CASSGTRVPLYNEQFF

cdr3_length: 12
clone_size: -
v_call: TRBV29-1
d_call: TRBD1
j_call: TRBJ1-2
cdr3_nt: TGCAGCGTTGGAGACAGGGACTATGGCTACACCTTC
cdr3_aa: CSVGDRDYGYTF

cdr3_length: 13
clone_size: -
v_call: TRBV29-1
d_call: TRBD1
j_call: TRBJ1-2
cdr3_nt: TGCAGCGTGGGGGGGACAGGGTATGCGGGCTACACCTTC
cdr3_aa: CSVGGTGYAGYTF

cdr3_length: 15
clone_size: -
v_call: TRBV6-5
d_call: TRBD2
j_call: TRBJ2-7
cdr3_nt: TGTGCCAGCAGTGCCCGGACTAGCGGGAGAAACGAGCAGTACTTC
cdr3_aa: CASSARTSGRNEQYF

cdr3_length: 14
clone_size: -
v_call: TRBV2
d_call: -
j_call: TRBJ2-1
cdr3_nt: TGTGCCAGCAGTGAAGTGGATCGGGTGGGTGAGCAGTTCTTC
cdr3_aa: CASSEVDRVGEQFF